Included here is one TCR beta chain sequence, with context. Generated by immunoSEQ multiplex PCR, the TCRdb table keeps only in-frame clones and is missing some. The table includes over 130,000 clones, around 73% detected once. The sample is drawn from a study of blood T cell repertoires in COVID-19. Whole-study context: T cells, B-cell-depleted T cells, or PBMCs supplied cDNA or gDNA.

V lost 5 bases and J lost 4, with 15 bases in between. Germline CDR1 MNHEY, CDR2 SMNVEV (reference sequence). This CDR3 region has 15 residues. Sequences were obtained from peripheral blood. The sequence derives from a woman in her forties or fifties with active or convalescent COVID-19. The chain employs TRBV27 and TRBJ2-1; possibly TRBD2 for D (6 bases). CDR3 residues: CASSVRLVGYNEQFF. Written as DNA, the CDR3 is TGTGCCAGCAGTGTACGACTAGTAGGGTACAATGAGCAGTTCTTC.